These T cell receptor beta chains were read from a single sample in a study of T cells after posttransplantation cyclophosphamide. This table comes from immunoSEQ multiplex PCR, and its TCRdb copy is limited to in-frame clones, with some not included. The table includes under 75,000 clones, 93% detected once. Sequencing was performed on PBMCs. The receptors were sampled from a woman under 40 in good health and a related stem cell transplant donor. Each CDR3 is given with its conserved first and last residue. D genes are given only for firm matches. The size of a clone is reported for some rows only, either as once, few or many, or as a class for expanded clones.

clone_size	j_call	v_call	d_call	cdr3_aa	cdr3_nt
-	TRBJ2-7	TRBV27	-	CASSLKLSYEQYF	TGTGCCAGCAGTTTAAAGCTGTCCTACGAGCAGTACTTC
-	TRBJ1-1	TRBV18	TRBD1	CASSAGQSLGATEAFF	TGTGCCAGCTCAGCGGGACAGTCCTTGGGGGCCACTGAAGCTTTCTTT
-	TRBJ2-5	TRBV7-2	TRBD1	CASSPDRGPETQYF	TGTGCCAGCAGTCCGGACAGGGGCCCGGAGACCCAGTACTTC
-	TRBJ2-1	TRBV5-6	TRBD2	CASSLGGLVFF	TGTGCCAGCAGCTTGGGAGGACTAGTGTTCTTC
once	TRBJ2-7	TRBV4-3	-	CASSQAVQGFREQYF	TGCGCCAGCAGCCAAGCGGTGCAGGGGTTTCGGGAGCAGTACTTC
-	TRBJ1-6	TRBV28	-	CASSYQGRRNSPLHF	TGTGCCAGCAGTTATCAGGGGCGCCGTAATTCACCCCTCCACTTT
-	TRBJ1-2	TRBV6-5	TRBD1	CASSRTGEAGYTF	TGTGCCAGCAGTCGAACAGGGGAGGCGGGCTACACCTTC
-	TRBJ1-6	TRBV7-2	TRBD1	CASSASTGTNSPLHF	TGTGCCAGCAGCGCCTCGACAGGGACCAATTCACCCCTCCACTTT
-	TRBJ2-5	TRBV30	TRBD2	CAWTSGAGETQYF	TGTGCCTGGACCAGCGGGGCCGGGGAGACCCAGTACTTC
-	TRBJ2-5	TRBV2	TRBD1	CASSRGQGETQYF	TGTGCCAGCAGCCGTGGACAGGGGGAGACCCAGTACTTC
-	TRBJ2-7	TRBV7-2	-	CASSLRRRVGEQYF	TGTGCCAGCAGCTTACGACGAAGGGTCGGCGAGCAGTACTTC
-	TRBJ1-6	TRBV7-2	-	CASSRDFGEYNSPLHF	TGTGCCAGCAGCCGGGACTTCGGGGAGTATAATTCACCCCTCCACTTT
-	TRBJ1-5	TRBV30	-	CAWSTRQRSNQPQHF	TGTGCCTGGAGTACAAGACAGAGAAGCAATCAGCCCCAGCATTTT
-	TRBJ2-6	TRBV11-2	-	CASSPRVGANVLTF	TGTGCCAGCAGCCCCAGGGTTGGGGCCAACGTCCTGACTTTC
-	TRBJ1-1	TRBV14	-	CASSQGVNTEAFF	TGTGCCAGCAGCCAAGGAGTGAACACTGAAGCTTTCTTT
-	TRBJ1-1	TRBV30	-	CAWSVGWGGTEAFF	TGTGCCTGGAGTGTGGGTTGGGGGGGCACTGAAGCTTTCTTT
once	TRBJ2-3	TRBV7-7	-	CASSRLPDSGDTQYF	TGTGCCAGCAGCCGCCTCCCGGACAGCGGGGATACGCAGTATTTT
-	TRBJ2-1	TRBV11-2	TRBD2	CASLATERGKQFF	TGTGCCAGCTTGGCTACCGAGCGGGGGAAGCAGTTCTTC
-	TRBJ2-1	TRBV29-1	-	CSEGKQGSSYNEQFF	TGCAGCGAGGGGAAACAGGGTAGCTCCTACAATGAGCAGTTCTTC
once	TRBJ2-7	TRBV5-6	-	CASSFFGYEQYF	TGTGCCAGCAGCTTTTTTGGCTACGAGCAGTACTTC
few	TRBJ1-4	TRBV27	TRBD1	CASGRQGTNEKLFF	TGTGCCAGCGGGAGACAGGGAACTAATGAAAAACTGTTTTTT
-	TRBJ2-3	TRBV29-1	TRBD2	CSVLVAGGPGDTQYF	TGCAGCGTATTGGTAGCGGGGGGCCCGGGAGATACGCAGTATTTT
-	TRBJ1-5	TRBV2	-	CASSGGQTNQPQHF	TGTGCCAGCAGTGGGGGACAAACCAATCAGCCCCAGCATTTT
-	TRBJ2-3	TRBV2	-	CASSELGQITDTQYF	TGTGCCAGCAGTGAATTAGGACAGATCACAGATACGCAGTATTTT
-	TRBJ2-1	TRBV4-3	-	CASSQERGPYNEQFF	TGCGCCAGCAGCCAAGAACGGGGCCCCTACAATGAGCAGTTCTTC
-	TRBJ1-1	TRBV5-6	TRBD1	CASSLEGPGGEAFF	TGTGCCAGCAGCTTGGAAGGGCCAGGGGGTGAAGCTTTCTTT
once	TRBJ2-1	TRBV6-4	TRBD2	CASSDGGDYNEQFF	TGTGCCAGCAGTGACGGGGGGGACTACAATGAGCAGTTCTTC
-	TRBJ1-6	TRBV4-3	-	CASSQDPQFLNSPLHF	TGCGCCAGCAGCCAAGATCCTCAGTTTTTGAATTCACCCCTCCACTTT
few	TRBJ1-6	TRBV2	-	CASSSSSYNSPLHF	TGTGCCAGCAGCAGTAGCTCCTATAATTCACCCCTCCACTTT
-	TRBJ1-4	TRBV4-3	-	CASSQISAGAGEKLFF	TGCGCCAGCAGCCAAATTTCCGCGGGGGCCGGGGAAAAACTGTTTTTT
-	TRBJ2-1	TRBV5-1	-	CASSGWGRGEQFF	TGCGCCAGCAGCGGGTGGGGGCGCGGTGAGCAGTTCTTC
-	TRBJ1-4	TRBV4-3	TRBD1	CASSHQLEGASGEKLFF	TGCGCCAGCAGCCACCAACTAGAGGGGGCGTCGGGTGAAAAACTGTTTTTT
-	TRBJ2-3	TRBV6-5	TRBD2	CATRRGVFTDTQYF	TGTGCCACCCGACGGGGGGTTTTCACAGATACGCAGTATTTT
-	TRBJ1-5	TRBV9	-	CASSVGGYSNQPQHF	TGTGCCAGCAGCGTAGGGGGGTATAGCAATCAGCCCCAGCATTTT
-	TRBJ2-5	TRBV18	-	CASSPPGLETQYF	TGTGCCAGCTCACCCCCCGGCCTAGAGACCCAGTACTTC
-	TRBJ2-7	TRBV28	-	CASRSVSYEQYF	TGTGCCAGCCGGTCTGTCTCCTACGAGCAGTACTTC
-	TRBJ1-1	TRBV18	-	CASSPRGGRENTEAFF	TGTGCCAGCTCACCACGGGGGGGACGAGAGAACACTGAAGCTTTCTTT
once	TRBJ2-1	TRBV5-4	-	CASSLGGPSYNEQFF	TGTGCCAGCAGCTTAGGGGGTCCCTCCTACAATGAGCAGTTCTTC
-	TRBJ1-2	TRBV6-5	-	CASRISERDGYTF	TGTGCCAGCAGAATATCTGAGCGGGATGGCTACACCTTC
-	TRBJ1-1	TRBV19	-	CARGFTEAFF	TGTGCCAGGGGGTTTACTGAAGCTTTCTTT
once	TRBJ1-5	TRBV19	-	CASRFQGNNQPQHF	TGTGCCAGCAGATTTCAGGGTAACAATCAGCCCCAGCATTTT
-	TRBJ2-5	TRBV2	TRBD2	CASSVGLAETQYF	TGTGCCAGCAGTGTCGGACTAGCGGAGACCCAGTACTTC
-	TRBJ1-6	TRBV28	-	CASNTGFYNSPLHF	TGTGCCAGCAATACAGGGTTCTATAATTCACCCCTCCACTTT
-	TRBJ1-3	TRBV4-1	-	CASSQEPRSGIYF	TGCGCCAGCAGCCAAGAGCCCCGGTCGGGAATATATTTT
few	TRBJ2-2	TRBV5-1	-	CASSLEGGTGELFF	TGCGCCAGCAGCTTGGAAGGGGGCACCGGGGAGCTGTTTTTT
-	TRBJ1-2	TRBV5-4	-	CASSLVGSKGYGYTF	TGTGCCAGCAGCTTGGTCGGCAGCAAAGGGTATGGCTACACCTTC
few	TRBJ1-2	TRBV28	-	CATKGVTGYGYTF	TGTGCCACCAAGGGTGTGACAGGCTATGGCTACACCTTC
-	TRBJ1-1	TRBV6-5	-	CASSNELNTEAFF	TGTGCCAGCAGTAACGAACTGAACACTGAAGCTTTCTTT
-	TRBJ2-1	TRBV5-1	-	CASRHAGSSDEQFF	TGCGCCAGCCGGCACGCGGGCAGTTCCGATGAGCAGTTCTTC
-	TRBJ1-3	TRBV15	TRBD1	CATSRGKGQGVNTIYF	TGTGCCACCAGCAGAGGAAAGGGACAGGGAGTAAACACCATATATTTT
-	TRBJ1-1	TRBV7-3	-	CASSASPGHTEAFF	TGTGCCAGCAGCGCCAGTCCCGGACACACTGAAGCTTTCTTT
-	TRBJ1-5	TRBV11-3	TRBD1	CASSFSQTGTSNQPQHF	TGTGCCAGCAGCTTTAGCCAGACAGGGACTAGCAATCAGCCCCAGCATTTT
-	TRBJ2-7	TRBV28	-	CASSPLTGGPYEQYF	TGTGCCAGCAGTCCCTTAACAGGAGGCCCTTACGAGCAGTACTTC
-	TRBJ1-1	TRBV11-2	-	CASSLGSRGSAEAFF	TGTGCCAGCAGCTTAGGTAGCAGGGGAAGTGCTGAAGCTTTCTTT
-	TRBJ1-1	TRBV4-1	TRBD1	CASSQATGPWGNTEAFF	TGCGCCAGCAGCCAAGCGACAGGGCCCTGGGGGAACACTGAAGCTTTCTTT
-	TRBJ1-2	TRBV28	-	CASYGGYYGYTF	TGTGCCAGCTACGGTGGTTACTATGGCTACACCTTC
-	TRBJ2-1	TRBV9	TRBD1	CASSPWDRRTYNEQFF	TGTGCCAGCAGCCCTTGGGACAGACGTACTTACAATGAGCAGTTCTTC